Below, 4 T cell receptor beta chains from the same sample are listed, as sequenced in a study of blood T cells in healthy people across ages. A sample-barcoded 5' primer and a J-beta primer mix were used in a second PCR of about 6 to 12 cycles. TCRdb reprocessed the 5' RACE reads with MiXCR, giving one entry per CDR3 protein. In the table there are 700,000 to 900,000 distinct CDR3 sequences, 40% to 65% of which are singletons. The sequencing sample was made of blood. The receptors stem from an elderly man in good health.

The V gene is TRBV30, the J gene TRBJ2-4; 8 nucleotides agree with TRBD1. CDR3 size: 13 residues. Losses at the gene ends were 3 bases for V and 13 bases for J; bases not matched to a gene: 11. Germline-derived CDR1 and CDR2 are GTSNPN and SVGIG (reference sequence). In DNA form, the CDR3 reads TGTGCCTGGAGGGGGACAGGAGATAAGGAGCAGTACTTC. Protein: CAWRGTGDKEQYF.

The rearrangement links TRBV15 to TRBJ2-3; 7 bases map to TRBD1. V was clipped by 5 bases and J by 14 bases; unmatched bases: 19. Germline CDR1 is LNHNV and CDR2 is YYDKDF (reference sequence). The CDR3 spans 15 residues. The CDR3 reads CATSGVSAGDRDAYF. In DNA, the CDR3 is TGTGCCACCAGCGGAGTTAGCGCTGGGGACAGAGACGCGTATTTT.

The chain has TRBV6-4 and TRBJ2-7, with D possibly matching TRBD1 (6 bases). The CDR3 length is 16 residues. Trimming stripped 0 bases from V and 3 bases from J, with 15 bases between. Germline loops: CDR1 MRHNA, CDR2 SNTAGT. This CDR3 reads CASSDSPGHLLYEQYF. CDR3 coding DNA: TGTGCCAGCAGTGACTCGCCGGGACACTTACTCTACGAGCAGTACTTC.

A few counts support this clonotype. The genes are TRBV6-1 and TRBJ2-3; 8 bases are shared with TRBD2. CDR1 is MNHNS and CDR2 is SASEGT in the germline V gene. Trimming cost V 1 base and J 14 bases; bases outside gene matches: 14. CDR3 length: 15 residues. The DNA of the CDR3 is TGTGCCAGCAGTGAAGGGGAGCGGGGGCACAGATACGCGTATTTT. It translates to CASSEGERGHRYAYF.